This TCR beta chain was profiled in a study of blood T cell repertoires in COVID-19. Across the study: Samples taken during acute and convalescent COVID-19 were collected in the United States, Italy and Spain. T cells, B-cell-depleted T cells, or PBMCs provided the cDNA or gDNA that served as material.

As handled by the study authors: Amplifying reference gene primers gave estimates of nucleated cell counts. Sequencing used immunoSEQ multiplex PCR; TCRdb keeps in-frame clones, though not all of them. The V and J calls and clone size are taken from that table; D and trimming were inferred from the DNA. The sample carries roughly 310,000 clones, around 89% recorded once. The study drew participants aged roughly 18 to 95 years from approximately 23 US areas. The germline V and J ends were trimmed by 5 bases and 0 bases, with 8 bases remaining between them. The CDR3 is made up of 14 amino acids. Germline V gene lookup returns CDR1 MDHEN and CDR2 SYDVKM.

The sample consisted of PBMCs or T cells enriched from blood (not recorded which). This sequence joins TRBV28 and TRBJ1-5; possible D gene TRBD1, 5 bases. The clonotype was recovered from a woman in her thirties or forties who had recovered from COVID-19. The CDR3 is CASSQGASNQPQHF. CDR3 nucleotide sequence: TGTGCCAGCAGTCAAGGGGCTAGCAATCAGCCCCAGCATTTT.